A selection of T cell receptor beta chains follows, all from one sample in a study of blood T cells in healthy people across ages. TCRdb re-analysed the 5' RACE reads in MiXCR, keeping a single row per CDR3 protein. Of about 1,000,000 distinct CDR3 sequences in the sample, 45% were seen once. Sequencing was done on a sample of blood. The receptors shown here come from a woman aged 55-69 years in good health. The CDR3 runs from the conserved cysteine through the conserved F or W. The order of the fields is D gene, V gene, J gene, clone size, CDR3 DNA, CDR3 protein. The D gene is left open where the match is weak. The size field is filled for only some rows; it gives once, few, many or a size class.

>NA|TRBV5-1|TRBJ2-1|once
TGCGCCAGCAGCCCCCGCGGAGGGTCCTACGAGCAGTTCTTC
CASSPRGGSYEQFF
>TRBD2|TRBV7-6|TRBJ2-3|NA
TGTGCCAGCAGCTTAGCCATAGCGGGCGCAGATACGCAGTATTTT
CASSLAIAGADTQYF
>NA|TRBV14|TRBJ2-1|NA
TGTGCCAGCAGCCCGTTGGGACTTCGAAACGATGAGCAGTTCTTC
CASSPLGLRNDEQFF
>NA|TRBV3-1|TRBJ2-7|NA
TGTGCCAGCAGCCAAGTCGACTACGAGCAGTACTTC
CASSQVDYEQYF
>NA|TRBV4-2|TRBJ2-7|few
TGTGCCAGCAGCCAAGGGTTTGAGGGAGGTTCCTACGAGCAGTACTTC
CASSQGFEGGSYEQYF
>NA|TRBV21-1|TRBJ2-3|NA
TGTGCCAGCAGCATACATCAGCGGACCCGCATTTTTGGTACGCAGTATTTT
CASSIHQRTRIFGTQYF
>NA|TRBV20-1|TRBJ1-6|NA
TGCAGTGCTGGGGACGGCTATAATTCACCCCTCCACTTT
CSAGDGYNSPLHF
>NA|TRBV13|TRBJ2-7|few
TGTGCCAGCAGCCTGGAGGGACAGAACTACGAGCAGTACTTC
CASSLEGQNYEQYF
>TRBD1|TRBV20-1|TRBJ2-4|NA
TGCAGTGCTAGCGACAGGGACCGAAACATTCAGTACTTC
CSASDRDRNIQYF
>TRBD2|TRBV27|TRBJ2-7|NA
TGTGCCTGCAGTTTAGGACGAGCACTTAGCGGGACCGCCTACGAGCAGTACTTC
CACSLGRALSGTAYEQYF
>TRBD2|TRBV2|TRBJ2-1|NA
TGTGCCAGCAGTTCTTTTAGCGGGAGCTCCTACAATGAGCAGTTCTTC
CASSSFSGSSYNEQFF
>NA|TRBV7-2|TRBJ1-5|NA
TGTGCCAGCACCCTTGGGGGACGTACAAGCAATCAGCCCCAGCATTTT
CASTLGGRTSNQPQHF
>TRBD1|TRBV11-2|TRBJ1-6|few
TGTGCCAGCAGCCATACAGGGGAAAATTCACCCCTCCACTTT
CASSHTGENSPLHF
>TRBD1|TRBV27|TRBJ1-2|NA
TGTGCCAGCAGGCCAATGGGGACAGCAGGCTATGGCTACACCTTC
CASRPMGTAGYGYTF
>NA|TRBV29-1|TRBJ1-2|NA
TGCAGCGTTGAAAGGGATGGCTACACCTTC
CSVERDGYTF
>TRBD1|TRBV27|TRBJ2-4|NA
TGTGCCAGCAGTTTAGGGTCGACAGGGGGGAACATTCAGTACTTC
CASSLGSTGGNIQYF
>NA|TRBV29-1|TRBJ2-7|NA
TGCAGCGTTGGCCCGTCAGATCCCTACGAGCAGTACTTC
CSVGPSDPYEQYF
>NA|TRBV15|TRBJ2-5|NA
TGTGCCACCAGGGGTGACACCCAAAACAATGAGCAGTACTTC
CATRGDTQNNEQYF
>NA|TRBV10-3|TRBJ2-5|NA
TGTGCCATCAGTGGAGGAGTGCAAGAGACCCAGCACTTC
CAISGGVQETQHF
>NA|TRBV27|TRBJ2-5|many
TGTGCCAGCAGTTTATCCGGTAGCCGGGAGACCCAGTACTTC
CASSLSGSRETQYF
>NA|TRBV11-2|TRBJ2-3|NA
TGTGCCAGCAGCTTAGAGGCGGGTACGCAGTATTTT
CASSLEAGTQYF
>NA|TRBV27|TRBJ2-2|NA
TGTGCCAGCAGTTTATATCCAGGGAGGACCGGGGAGCTGTTTTTT
CASSLYPGRTGELFF
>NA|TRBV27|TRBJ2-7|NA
TGTGCCACCCAGGGGCAGGGGACTCTTGGCGAGCAGTACTTC
CATQGQGTLGEQYF
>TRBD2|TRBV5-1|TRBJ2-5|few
TGCGCCAGCAGCTTGGAGGGACTAGCTCCTGGTGAGACCCAGTACTTC
CASSLEGLAPGETQYF
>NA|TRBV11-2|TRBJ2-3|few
TGTGCCAGCAGCCCCACAGGAGGGCGAGATACGCAGTATTTT
CASSPTGGRDTQYF
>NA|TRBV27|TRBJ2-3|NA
TGTGCCAGCAGTTTATCCAGGTCCGGGAGCACAGATACGCAGTATTTT
CASSLSRSGSTDTQYF
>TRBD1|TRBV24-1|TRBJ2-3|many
TGTGCCACCAGTGGGACAGGGGTGGAAGATACGCAGTATTTT
CATSGTGVEDTQYF
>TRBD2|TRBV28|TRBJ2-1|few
TGTGCCAGCACCTCTCCCCCGGGACTAGATTCGAGGGAGCAGTTCTTC
CASTSPPGLDSREQFF
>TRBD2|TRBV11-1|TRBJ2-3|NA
TGTGCCAGCAGCTTAGCGCTCGGGAGGGACCGGTATACGCAGTATTTT
CASSLALGRDRYTQYF
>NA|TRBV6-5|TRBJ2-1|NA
TGTGCCAGCAGGTCCGGGGGCGCGGGGCTTCGAAATGAGCAGTTCTTC
CASRSGGAGLRNEQFF
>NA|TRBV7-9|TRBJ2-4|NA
TGTGCCAGCAGCTTGGGGGCCGGAGCCAAAAACATTCAGTACTTC
CASSLGAGAKNIQYF
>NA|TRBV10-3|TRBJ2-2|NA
TGTGCCACCCTCGCGGGGTTTGACACCGGGGAGCTGTTTTTT
CATLAGFDTGELFF
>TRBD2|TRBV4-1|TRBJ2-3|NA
TGCGCCAGCAGCCAAGTGAGCGGGAGTATTGGTACGCAGTATTTT
CASSQVSGSIGTQYF
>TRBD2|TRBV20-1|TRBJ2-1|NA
TGCAGTGCTAGAGAGAGCCGAACTAGCGGGAGGCTTAGGGAGCAGTTCTTC
CSARESRTSGRLREQFF
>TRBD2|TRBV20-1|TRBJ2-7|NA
TGCAGTGCTGATAGCGGGGGATCATCCTACGAGCAGTACTTC
CSADSGGSSYEQYF
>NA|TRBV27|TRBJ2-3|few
TGTGCCAGCAGGACTCCAGGGGGGACAGATACGCAGTATTTT
CASRTPGGTDTQYF
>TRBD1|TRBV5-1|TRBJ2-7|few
TGCGCCAGCAGCATGGACAGGGTTCACGAGCAGTACTTC
CASSMDRVHEQYF
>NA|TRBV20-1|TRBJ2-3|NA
TGCAGTGCTAGCGCTCCCACCCGGGTACACACAGATACGCAGTATTTT
CSASAPTRVHTDTQYF
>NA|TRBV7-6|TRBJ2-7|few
TGTGCCAGCAGTCCTGTTAGAGGGCGGATTGAAGTATACGAGCAGTACTTC
CASSPVRGRIEVYEQYF
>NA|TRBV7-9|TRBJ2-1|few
TGTGCCAGCAGCTTAGGGGGGCCTGTAAACAATGAGCAGTTCTTC
CASSLGGPVNNEQFF
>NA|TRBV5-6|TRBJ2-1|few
TGTGCCAGCAGCCGGACGGCAGAGCAGTTCTTC
CASSRTAEQFF
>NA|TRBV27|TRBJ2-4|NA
TGTGCCAGCTCCAGAGTAGGGGAAAACATTCAGTACTTC
CASSRVGENIQYF
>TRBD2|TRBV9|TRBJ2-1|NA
TGTGCCAGCAGCGTATCTAGCGGGAGGGTCTCCTACAATGAGCAGTTCTTC
CASSVSSGRVSYNEQFF
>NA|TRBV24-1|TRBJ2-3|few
TGTGCCACCAGTGATTTGGAAATTGGAGATACGCAGTATTTT
CATSDLEIGDTQYF
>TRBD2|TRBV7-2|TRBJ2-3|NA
TGTGCCAGCAGCCTTAGCGGGAGTGATACGCAGTATTTT
CASSLSGSDTQYF
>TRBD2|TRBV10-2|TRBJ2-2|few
TGCGCCAGCAGTCCCCTAGCGGGAGGGGGCACCGGGGAGCTGTTTTTT
CASSPLAGGGTGELFF
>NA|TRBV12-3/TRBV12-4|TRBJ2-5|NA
TGTGCCGGCAGTTACGTCGAAGAGACCCAGTACTTC
CAGSYVEETQYF
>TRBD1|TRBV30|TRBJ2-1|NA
TGTGCCTGGAACAGGGGGAATGGTGAGCAGTTCTTC
CAWNRGNGEQFF
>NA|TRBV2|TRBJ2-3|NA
TGTGCCAGCAGTGAAAGGGGCCCCCGGGGGTATTTT
CASSERGPRGYF
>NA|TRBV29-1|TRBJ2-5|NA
TGCAGCGTTGAAGCCCGGCAGCTCAGAAAGGAGACCCAGTACTTC
CSVEARQLRKETQYF
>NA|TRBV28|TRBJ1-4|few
TGTGCCAGCAGTTTGGTCCCTGCTGGGAAACTGTTTTTT
CASSLVPAGKLFF
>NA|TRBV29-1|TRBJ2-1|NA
TGCAGCGTTGCGGTAGCGTTATCCTACAATGAGCAGTTCTTC
CSVAVALSYNEQFF
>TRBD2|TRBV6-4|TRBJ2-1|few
TGTGCCAGCAACTTACGCGGGGGGACCTACAATGAGCAGTTCTTC
CASNLRGGTYNEQFF
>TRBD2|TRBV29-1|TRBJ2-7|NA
TGCAGCGTTCTAGCGGGAGCAGGGTACGAGCAGTACTTC
CSVLAGAGYEQYF